The 9 T cell receptor beta chains below were found in one sample sequenced in a study of sequential checkpoint blockade in melanoma. Treatment meaning: randomized to nivolumab then ipilimumab (arm A) or the reverse (arm B). Here immunoSEQ multiplex PCR was the method, and the copy in TCRdb shows in-frame clones only, minus some. Of around 41,000 clones in the sample, 75% to 90% were seen once. Sequenced material: CD8+ T cells sorted from blood (inferred from file names), taken from a patient given nivolumab and ipilimumab in sequence. Source of these receptors: a human donor with melanoma.

This clone appeared once. The CDR3 spells CASSLSLDSQETQYF. The CDR3 nucleotides read TGTGCCAGCAGTTTATCTCTTGACAGCCAAGAGACCCAGTACTTC. The chain links TRBV27 to TRBJ2-5; a weak D match, TRBD1 (5 bases). The CDR3 is 15 amino acids. The germline V gene encodes CDR1 MNHEY and CDR2 SMNVEV (reference sequence). Trimming shortened V by 0 bases and J by 1 base, and 9 bases separated the two germline ends.

The V gene is TRBV6-1, the J gene TRBJ1-5; D ambiguous. Germline V gene data show CDR1 as MNHNS and CDR2 as SASEGT. Between the trimmed V and J ends, which lost 7 bases and 7 bases, there was a span of 14 bases. The CDR3 spans 13 residues. CDR3 sequence (DNA): TGTGCCAGCACCAAAAGGGAGAGCCAGCCCCAGCATTTT. Amino acid sequence: CASTKRESQPQHF.

V and J are TRBV2 and TRBJ1-1; D is unclear. In germline, CDR1 is SNHLY, CDR2 FYNNEI. V was shortened by 1 base and J by 1 base, with 7 bases between the two germline ends. The CDR3 is 14 amino acids. The CDR3 DNA follows: TGTGCCAGCAGTGAAGGGCCGCCGAACACTGAAGCTTTCTTT. Translating gives CASSEGPPNTEAFF.

This chain joins TRBV5-4 and TRBJ2-7, with TRBD1 matching over 8 bases. The CDR3 has 14 amino acids. Germline CDR1 reads SGHNT; CDR2 reads YYREEE (reference sequence). V trimming: 2 bases; J trimming: 5 bases; junction bases outside the gene matches: 6. The CDR3 loop reads CASSFQGAQDEQYF. The CDR3 region has the DNA TGTGCCAGCAGCTTTCAGGGGGCGCAGGACGAGCAGTACTTC.

The rearrangement uses TRBV29-1 and TRBJ1-2, with a weak D call TRBD1 (5 bases). V lost 5 bases and J lost 4, with 11 bases in between. CDR3 length: 12 amino acids. CDR1 and CDR2 (germline): SQVTM, ANQGSEA. Here the CDR3 DNA reads TGCAGCGTTCCGCAGGACATCTATGGCTACACCTTC. Amino acids: CSVPQDIYGYTF.

The gene calls are TRBV28 and TRBJ2-1, with D maybe TRBD2 (6 bases). The germline CDR1 and CDR2 sequences are MDHEN and SYDVKM. The CDR3 runs to 11 residues. Trimming left V 6 bases short and J 15 bases short, with 15 bases between. This chain's CDR3 is CASSARGLTFF. CDR3 in DNA: TGTGCCAGCAGCGCCCGGGGACTGACGTTCTTC.

This clone was seen only once. CDR3 in amino acids: CASSYSQGAGEQFF. The CDR3 nucleotides are TGTGCCAGCAGTTACTCGCAGGGGGCAGGTGAGCAGTTCTTC. The chain combines TRBV6-5 with TRBJ2-1; TRBD1 matches at 8 bases. Germline loops: CDR1 MNHEY, CDR2 SVGAGI. V was clipped by 0 bases and J by 9 bases; unmatched bases: 4. This CDR3 is 14 amino acids long.

The rearrangement joins TRBV27 to TRBJ2-7; 9 bases line up with TRBD1. The trim removed 8 bases at V and 4 bases at J, leaving 6 bases unmatched. The CDR3 is made up of 13 amino acids. Germline CDR1 MNHEY, CDR2 SMNVEV (reference sequence). CDR3 protein: CASRGTGWYEQYV. The CDR3, as DNA: TGTGCCAGCCGCGGGACAGGGTGGTACGAGCAGTACGTC.

This chain uses TRBV19 with TRBJ2-7, with 8 bases lining up with TRBD2. This CDR3 region has 16 residues. V lost 6 bases and J lost 5; bases outside the gene matches: 15. The germline V gene has CDR1 LNHDA and CDR2 SQIVND (reference sequence). This CDR3 reads CASRPGPATSVDEQYF. The CDR3 region has the DNA TGTGCCAGTAGACCCGGCCCCGCGACTAGCGTTGACGAGCAGTACTTC.